The clone carrying this T cell receptor (beta chain) appeared a few times. Antigen: not known. Profiling relied on immunoSEQ multiplex PCR, and the TCRdb table lists in-frame clones only, not all of them. The repertoire holds roughly 180,000 clones, with approximately 93% as singletons. This sample stems from a study of T cell responses to AZD1222 COVID-19 vaccine. Study-wide results and caveats: Baseline seropositivity occurred in only 5 to 7 AZD1222 recipients. Donors were mostly white British, more females; clonal diversity possibly underestimated. Across spike, vaccine-associated CD4 TCRs were found, dominant at 160-218 and 743-854.

This CDR3 has 15 residues. V was clipped by 0 bases and J by 6 bases; unmatched bases: 6. Germline loops: CDR1 SGHRS, CDR2 YFSETQ. The starting material was peripheral blood, obtained 28 days after the second AZD1222 dose. The chain links TRBV5-1 to TRBJ2-7; 10 nucleotides match TRBD1. The source is an adult who received the AZD1222 COVID-19 vaccine. CDR3 region: CASSLGQGATPEQYF. The CDR3 DNA reads TGCGCCAGCAGCTTGGGACAGGGGGCGACCCCCGAGCAGTACTTC.